The clone carrying this TCR beta chain appeared a few times. The antigen is not known. The sample comes from a study of T cell repertoires in aging, cancer and after chemotherapy. About the study: Donors were grouped into six age bands spanning 30 or younger through 70 or older.

Whole-study findings and limits: Median generation probability rose over the chemotherapy interval in each cancer cohort, suggesting rebound thymic output. Compared with age-matched healthy donors, untreated hematological or solid cancer patients showed higher blood TCR clonality. Hematological cancer patients had lymphoid organ infiltration that may impair thymic emigration or T cell expansion.

TRB rearrangements spanning V, D and J were amplified using mixed TRB-A/B primers. TCRdb itself ran the multiplex PCR reads through MiXCR, one entry per CDR3 protein. Here the sample spans under 8,500 distinct CDR3 sequences, around 28% being singletons. The germline CDR1 and CDR2 sequences are MRHNA and SNTAGT. The V end lost 5 bases, the J end lost 6 bases, and 16 bases lay between the germline ends. The CDR3 covers 15 residues. Peripheral blood genomic DNA, not sorted cells or RNA, was the template. The genes are TRBV6-4 and TRBJ2-2, with D maybe TRBD1 (6 bases). The sample taken for sequencing was blood. This TCR came from a human donor with a blood cancer. The CDR3 loop reads CASSPTLTGAGELFF. DNA of the CDR3: TGTGCCAGCAGTCCCACCCTGACAGGCGCCGGGGAGCTGTTTTTT.